The T cell receptor (beta chain) under discussion was sequenced for a study of blood T cell repertoires in COVID-19. On the study more broadly: In each case, the material was cDNA or gDNA derived from T cells, B-cell-depleted T cells, or PBMCs.

Followed longitudinally, the Seattle patients had been enrolled during active infection. The CDR3 loop spans 13 amino acids. CDR1 KGHDR and CDR2 SFDVKD come from the germline V gene. V was pared by 1 base and J by 7 bases, with 7 bases between. How the authors handled the data: Estimation of nucleated cell counts relied on the amplification of reference gene primers. Measured with immunoSEQ multiplex PCR; TCRdb has only the in-frame clones, and not every one. V and J calls and clone size are given by that table; D and trimming were obtained from the DNA. The sample lists around 300,000 clones; about nine tenths were seen once.

Sequencing was done on a sample of peripheral blood. The receptor's source is a woman aged 25 to 39 with COVID-19, enrolled during active disease. The chain carries TRBV24-1 and TRBJ2-1; D call uncertain. The CDR3: CATSDFAENEQFF. DNA for the CDR3: TGTGCCACCAGTGATTTTGCGGAGAATGAGCAGTTCTTC.